This T cell receptor (beta chain) stems from a study of beta chain features in type 1 diabetes. What was sequenced were expressed TCRB transcripts, since all of the isolated RNA had been reverse transcribed. Sequencing used immunoSEQ multiplex PCR; TCRdb keeps in-frame clones, though not all of them. The sample carries roughly 350,000 clones, about 10% recorded once. CDR3 length: 14 residues. Germline CDR1 is KGHSH and CDR2 is LQKENI. V trimming: 3 bases; J trimming: 0 bases; junction bases outside the gene matches: 1. This sequence joins TRBV18 and TRBJ2-5; TRBD1 matches at 7 bases. This clonotype originated in a woman aged 25 to 45 in good health. The source material was naive CD4+ T cells from blood. CDR3 sequence reads: CASSPGQNQETQYF. CDR3 DNA sequence: TGTGCCAGCTCACCGGGACAGAACCAAGAGACCCAGTACTTC. Combining the CDR3 with reference TRBV18 and TRBJ2-5 gives the whole variable domain NAGVMQNPRHLVRRRGQEARLRCSPMKGHSHVYWYRQLPEEGLKFMVYLQKENIIDESGMPKERFSAEFPKEGPSILRIQQVVRGDSAAYFCASSPGQNQETQYFGPGTRLLVL.